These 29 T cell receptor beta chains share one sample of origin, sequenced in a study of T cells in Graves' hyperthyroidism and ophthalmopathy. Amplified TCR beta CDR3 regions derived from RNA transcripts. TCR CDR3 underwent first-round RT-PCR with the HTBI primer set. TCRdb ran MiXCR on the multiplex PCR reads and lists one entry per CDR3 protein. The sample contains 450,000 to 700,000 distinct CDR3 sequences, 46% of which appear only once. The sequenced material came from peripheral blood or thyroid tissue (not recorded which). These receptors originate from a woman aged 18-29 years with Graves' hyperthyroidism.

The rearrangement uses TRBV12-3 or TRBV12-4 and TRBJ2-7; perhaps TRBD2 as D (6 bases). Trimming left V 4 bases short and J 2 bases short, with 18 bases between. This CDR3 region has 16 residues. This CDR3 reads CASSSAPGLTAYEQYF. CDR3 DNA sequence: TGTGCCAGCAGTTCAGCCCCGGGACTGACGGCCTACGAGCAGTACTTC.

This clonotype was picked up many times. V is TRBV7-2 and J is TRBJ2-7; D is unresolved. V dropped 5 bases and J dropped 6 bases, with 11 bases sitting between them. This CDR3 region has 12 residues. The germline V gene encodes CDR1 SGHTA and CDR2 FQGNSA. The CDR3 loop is CASSRGFSEQYF. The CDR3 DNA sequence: TGTGCCAGCAGCCGTGGGTTTTCCGAGCAGTACTTC.

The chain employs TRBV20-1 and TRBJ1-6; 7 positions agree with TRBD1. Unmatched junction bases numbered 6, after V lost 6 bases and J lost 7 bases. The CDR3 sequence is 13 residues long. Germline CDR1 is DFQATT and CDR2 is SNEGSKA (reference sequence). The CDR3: CSARGTENSPLHF. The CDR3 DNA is TGCAGTGCCCGTGGGACAGAGAATTCACCCCTCCACTTT.

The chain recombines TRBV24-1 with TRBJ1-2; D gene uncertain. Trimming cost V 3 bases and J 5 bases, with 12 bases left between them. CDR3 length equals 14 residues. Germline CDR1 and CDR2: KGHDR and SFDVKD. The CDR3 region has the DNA TGTGCCACCAGTGATACGACGGAAAGATATGGCTACACCTTC. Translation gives CATSDTTERYGYTF.

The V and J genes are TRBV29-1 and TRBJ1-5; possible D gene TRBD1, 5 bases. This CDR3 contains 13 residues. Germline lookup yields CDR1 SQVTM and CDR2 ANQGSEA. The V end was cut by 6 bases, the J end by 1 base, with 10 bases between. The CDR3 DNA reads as TGCAGCGTAGGGGACGGCAGCAATCAGCCCCAGCATTTT. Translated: CSVGDGSNQPQHF. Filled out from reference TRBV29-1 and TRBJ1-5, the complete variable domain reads SAVISQKPSRDICQRGTSLTIQCQVDSQVTMMFWYRQQPGQSLTLIATANQGSEATYESGFVIDKFPISRPNLTFSTLTVSNMSPEDSSIYLCSVGDGSNQPQHFGDGTRLSIL.

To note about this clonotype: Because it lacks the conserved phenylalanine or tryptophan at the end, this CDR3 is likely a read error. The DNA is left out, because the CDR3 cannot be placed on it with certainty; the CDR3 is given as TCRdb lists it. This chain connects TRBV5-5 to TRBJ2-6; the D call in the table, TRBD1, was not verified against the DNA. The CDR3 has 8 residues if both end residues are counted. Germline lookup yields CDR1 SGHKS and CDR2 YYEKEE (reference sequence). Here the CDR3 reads CASSLVRD.

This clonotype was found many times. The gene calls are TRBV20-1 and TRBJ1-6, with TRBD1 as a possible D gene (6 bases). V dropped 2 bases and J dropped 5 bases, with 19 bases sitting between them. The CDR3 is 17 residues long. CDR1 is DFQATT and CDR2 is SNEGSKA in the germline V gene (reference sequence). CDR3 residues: CSARLQFQGPNNSPLHF. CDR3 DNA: TGCAGTGCTAGATTACAGTTCCAGGGGCCAAATAATTCACCCCTCCACTTT.

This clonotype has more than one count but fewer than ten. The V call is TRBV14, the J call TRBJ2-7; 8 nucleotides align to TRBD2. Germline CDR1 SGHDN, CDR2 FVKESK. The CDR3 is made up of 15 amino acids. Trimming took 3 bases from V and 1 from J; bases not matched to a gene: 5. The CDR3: CASSQTSAQSYEQYF. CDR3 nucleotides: TGTGCCAGCAGCCAGACTAGCGCACAATCCTACGAGCAGTACTTC.

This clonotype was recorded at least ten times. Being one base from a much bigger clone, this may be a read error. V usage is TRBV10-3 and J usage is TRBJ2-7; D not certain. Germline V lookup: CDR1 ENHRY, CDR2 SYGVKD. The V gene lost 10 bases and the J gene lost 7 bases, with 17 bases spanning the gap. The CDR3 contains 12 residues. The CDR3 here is CATTSSADEQYF. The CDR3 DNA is TGTGCCACCACCTCGAGTGCGGATGAGCAGTACTTC.

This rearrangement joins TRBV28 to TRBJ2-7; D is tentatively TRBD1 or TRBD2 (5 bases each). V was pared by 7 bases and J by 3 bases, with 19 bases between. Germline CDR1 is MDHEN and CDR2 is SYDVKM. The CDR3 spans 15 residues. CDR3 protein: CASTPWGKAIYEQYF. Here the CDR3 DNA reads TGTGCCAGCACGCCATGGGGGAAAGCGATCTACGAGCAGTACTTC.

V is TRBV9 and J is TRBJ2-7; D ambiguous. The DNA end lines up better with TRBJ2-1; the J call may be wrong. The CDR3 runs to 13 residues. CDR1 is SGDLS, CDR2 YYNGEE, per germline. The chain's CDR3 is CASSPAEDVEQFF. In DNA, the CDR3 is TGTGCCAGCAGCCCGGCCGAAGACGTCGAGCAGTTCTTC.

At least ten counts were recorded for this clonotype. DNA for the CDR3: TGTGCCACCAGCCGCACAGGGCTTATGGGCTACACCTTC. It specifies CATSRTGLMGYTF. The chain carries TRBV24-1 and TRBJ1-2, with D tentatively TRBD1 (6 bases). The CDR3 loop spans 13 amino acids. V was shortened by 7 bases and J by 8 bases, with 16 bases between the two germline ends. The germline gives CDR1 KGHDR, CDR2 SFDVKD.

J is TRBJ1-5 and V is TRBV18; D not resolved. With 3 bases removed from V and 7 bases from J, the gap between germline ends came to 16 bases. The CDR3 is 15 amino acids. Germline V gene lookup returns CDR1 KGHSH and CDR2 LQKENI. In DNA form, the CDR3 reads TGTGCCAGCTCACCGATGCCCGAGGGTGGGCAGCCCCAGCATTTT. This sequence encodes CASSPMPEGGQPQHF.

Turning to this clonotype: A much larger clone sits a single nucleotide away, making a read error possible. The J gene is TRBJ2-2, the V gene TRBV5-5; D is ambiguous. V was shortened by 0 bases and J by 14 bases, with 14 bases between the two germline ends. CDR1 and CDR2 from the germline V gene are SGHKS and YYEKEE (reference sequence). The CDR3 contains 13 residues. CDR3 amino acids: CASSLVKQQVLFF. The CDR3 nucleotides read TGTGCCAGCAGCTTGGTTAAACAGCAAGTACTGTTTTTT.

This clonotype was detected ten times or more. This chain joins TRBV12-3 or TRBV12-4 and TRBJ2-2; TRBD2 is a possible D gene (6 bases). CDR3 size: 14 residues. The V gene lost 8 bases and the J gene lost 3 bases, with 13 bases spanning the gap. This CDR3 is CASRAEGYTGELFF. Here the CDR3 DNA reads TGTGCCAGCCGTGCGGAGGGGTACACCGGGGAGCTGTTTTTT.

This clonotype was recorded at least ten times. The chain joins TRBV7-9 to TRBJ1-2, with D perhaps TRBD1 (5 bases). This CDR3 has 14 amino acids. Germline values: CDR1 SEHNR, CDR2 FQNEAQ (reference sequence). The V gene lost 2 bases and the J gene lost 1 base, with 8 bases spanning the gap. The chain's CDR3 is CASSLLGDNYGYTF. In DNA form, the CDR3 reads TGTGCCAGCAGCTTACTAGGGGATAACTATGGCTACACCTTC.

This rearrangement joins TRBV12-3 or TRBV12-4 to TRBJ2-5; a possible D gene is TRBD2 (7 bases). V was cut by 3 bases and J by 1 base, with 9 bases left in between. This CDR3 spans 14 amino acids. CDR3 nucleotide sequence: TGTGCCAGCAGTTTGGGGGGGCGCCAAGAGACCCAGTACTTC. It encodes CASSLGGRQETQYF.

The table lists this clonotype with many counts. The CDR3 protein is CASSLKGLARSSGANVLTF. In DNA, the CDR3 is TGTGCCAGCAGCTTAAAGGGACTAGCCAGGAGCTCTGGGGCCAACGTCCTGACTTTC. The V and J genes are TRBV7-3 and TRBJ2-6, with TRBD2 matching 9 bases. The CDR3 is 19 residues long. V lost 1 base, J lost 0 bases, and 7 bases stayed unmatched. Germline V gene lookup returns CDR1 SGHTA and CDR2 FQGTGA.

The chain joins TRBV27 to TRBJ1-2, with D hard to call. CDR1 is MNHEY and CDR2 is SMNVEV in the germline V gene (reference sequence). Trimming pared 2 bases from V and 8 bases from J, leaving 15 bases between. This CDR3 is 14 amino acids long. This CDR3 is CASSLRKGAGGYTF. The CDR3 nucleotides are TGTGCCAGCAGTTTAAGGAAGGGAGCTGGGGGCTACACCTTC.

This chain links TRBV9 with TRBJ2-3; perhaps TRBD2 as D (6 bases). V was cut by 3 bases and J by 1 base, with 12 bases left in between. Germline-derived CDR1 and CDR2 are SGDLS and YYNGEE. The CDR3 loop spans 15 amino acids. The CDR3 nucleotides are TGTGCCAGCAGCGACCCGGGAGAGGGCACAGATACGCAGTATTTT. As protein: CASSDPGEGTDTQYF.

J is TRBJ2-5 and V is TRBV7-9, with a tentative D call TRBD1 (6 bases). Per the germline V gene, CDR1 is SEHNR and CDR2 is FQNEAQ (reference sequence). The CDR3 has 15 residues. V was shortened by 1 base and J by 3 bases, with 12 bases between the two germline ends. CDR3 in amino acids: CASSLGAPGEETQYF. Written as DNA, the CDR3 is TGTGCCAGCAGCTTAGGAGCTCCAGGGGAAGAGACCCAGTACTTC.

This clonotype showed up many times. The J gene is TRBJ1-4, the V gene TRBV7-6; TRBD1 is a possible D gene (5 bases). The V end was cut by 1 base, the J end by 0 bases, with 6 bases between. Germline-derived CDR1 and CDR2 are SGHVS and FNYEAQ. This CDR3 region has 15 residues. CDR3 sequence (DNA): TGTGCCAGCAGCTTAGGGGGGTCAACTAATGAAAAACTGTTTTTT. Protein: CASSLGGSTNEKLFF.

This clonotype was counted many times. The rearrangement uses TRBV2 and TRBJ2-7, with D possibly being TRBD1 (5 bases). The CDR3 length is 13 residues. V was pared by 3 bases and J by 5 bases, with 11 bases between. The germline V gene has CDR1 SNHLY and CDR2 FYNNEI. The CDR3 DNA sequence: TGTGCCAGCAGTGAGAGCCAGGGCAACGAGCAGTACTTC. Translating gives CASSESQGNEQYF. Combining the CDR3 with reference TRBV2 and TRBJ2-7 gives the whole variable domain EPEVTQTPSHQVTQMGQEVILRCVPISNHLYFYWYRQILGQKVEFLVSFYNNEISEKSEIFDDQFSVERPDGSNFTLKIRSTKLEDSAMYFCASSESQGNEQYFGPGTRLTVT.

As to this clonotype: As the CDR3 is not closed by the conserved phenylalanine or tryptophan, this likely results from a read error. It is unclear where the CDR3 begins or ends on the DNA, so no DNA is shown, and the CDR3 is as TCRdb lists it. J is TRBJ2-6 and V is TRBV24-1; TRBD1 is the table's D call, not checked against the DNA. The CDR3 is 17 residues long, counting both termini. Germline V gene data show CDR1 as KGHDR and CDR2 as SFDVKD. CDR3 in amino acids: CATSDGGQVSGANVLVL.

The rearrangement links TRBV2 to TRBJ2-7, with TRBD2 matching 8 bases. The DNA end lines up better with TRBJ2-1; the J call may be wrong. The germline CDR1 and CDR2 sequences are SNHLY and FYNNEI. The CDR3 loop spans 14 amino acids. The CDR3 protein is CASSSYPGLDEQFF. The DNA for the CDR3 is TGTGCCAGCAGTTCCTATCCGGGACTAGATGAGCAGTTCTTC.

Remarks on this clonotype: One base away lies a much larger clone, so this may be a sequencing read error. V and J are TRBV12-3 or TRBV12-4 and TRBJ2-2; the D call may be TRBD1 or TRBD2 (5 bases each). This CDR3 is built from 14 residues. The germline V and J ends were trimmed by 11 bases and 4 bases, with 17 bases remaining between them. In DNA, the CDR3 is TGTGCCGGCTCCGGGGCAGGGCGCACCGGGGAGCTGTTTTTT. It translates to CAGSGAGRTGELFF.

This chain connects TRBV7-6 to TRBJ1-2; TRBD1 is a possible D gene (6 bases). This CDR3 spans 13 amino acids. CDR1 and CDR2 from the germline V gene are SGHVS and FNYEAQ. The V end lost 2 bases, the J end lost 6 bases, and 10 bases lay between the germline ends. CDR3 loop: CASSLLGGNGYTF. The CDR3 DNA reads TGTGCCAGCAGCTTACTAGGGGGGAATGGCTACACCTTC.

The CDR3 region has the DNA TGTGCCAGCAGCCGCCAGGGGAGGGCCGACTACGAGCAGTACTTC. Its protein is CASSRQGRADYEQYF. The chain uses TRBV7-6 and TRBJ2-7; weak D call: TRBD2 (7 bases). The CDR3 has 15 amino acids. The germline CDR1 and CDR2 sequences are SGHVS and FNYEAQ. V was pared by 5 bases and J by 3 bases, with 17 bases between.

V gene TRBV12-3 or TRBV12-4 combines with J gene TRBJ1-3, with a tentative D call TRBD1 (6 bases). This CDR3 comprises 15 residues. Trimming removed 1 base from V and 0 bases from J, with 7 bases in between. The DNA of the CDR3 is TGTGCCAGCAGTTTAGGGACAGCCTCTGGAAACACCATATATTTT. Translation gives CASSLGTASGNTIYF.